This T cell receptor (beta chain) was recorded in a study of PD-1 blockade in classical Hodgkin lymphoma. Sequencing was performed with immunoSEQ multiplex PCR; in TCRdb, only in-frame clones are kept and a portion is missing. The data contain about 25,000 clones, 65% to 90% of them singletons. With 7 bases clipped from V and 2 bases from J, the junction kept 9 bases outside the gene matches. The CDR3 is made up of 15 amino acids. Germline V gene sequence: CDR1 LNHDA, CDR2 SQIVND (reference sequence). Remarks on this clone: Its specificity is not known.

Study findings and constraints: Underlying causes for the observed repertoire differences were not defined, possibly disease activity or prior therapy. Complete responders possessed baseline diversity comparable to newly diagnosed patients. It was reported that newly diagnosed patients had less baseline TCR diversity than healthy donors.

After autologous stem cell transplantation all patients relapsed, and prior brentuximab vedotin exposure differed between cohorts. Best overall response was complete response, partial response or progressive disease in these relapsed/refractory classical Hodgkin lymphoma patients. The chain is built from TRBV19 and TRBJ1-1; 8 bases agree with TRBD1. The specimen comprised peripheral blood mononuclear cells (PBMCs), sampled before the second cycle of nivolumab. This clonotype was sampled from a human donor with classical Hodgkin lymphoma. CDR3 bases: TGTGCCAGTATAAGACAGGGGTCCAGAAACACTGAAGCTTTCTTT. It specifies CASIRQGSRNTEAFF. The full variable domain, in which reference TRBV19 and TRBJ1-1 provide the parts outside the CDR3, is DGGITQSPKYLFRKEGQNVTLSCEQNLNHDAMYWYRQDPGQGLRLIYYSQIVNDFQKGDIAEGYSVSREKKESFPLTVTSAQKNPTAFYLCASIRQGSRNTEAFFGQGTRLTVV.